Here is one T cell receptor (beta chain) with its context. This entry is derived from a study of radiotherapy plus CTLA-4 blockade in lung cancer. The germline V and J ends were trimmed by 1 base and 1 base, with 19 bases remaining between them. Looked up from germline, CDR1 is SEHNR and CDR2 is FQNEAQ (reference sequence). The CDR3 is 18 residues long. The method was immunoSEQ multiplex PCR; TCRdb's version includes in-frame clones alone and lacks a portion of them. Of about 68,000 clones detected, roughly 78% appear once; the ten largest clones hold over 7.5%. This sequence was found in a human donor with non-small cell lung cancer who had a complete response to radiotherapy plus ipilimumab. Material: peripheral blood, obtained from a patient treated with radiotherapy plus ipilimumab. The chain links TRBV7-9 to TRBJ1-1; no firm D call. Written as DNA, the CDR3 is TGTGCCAGCAGCTTAGAGGCCCGGGTGGCTTCGCGGAACACTGAAGCTTTCTTT. Amino acid sequence: CASSLEARVASRNTEAFF.